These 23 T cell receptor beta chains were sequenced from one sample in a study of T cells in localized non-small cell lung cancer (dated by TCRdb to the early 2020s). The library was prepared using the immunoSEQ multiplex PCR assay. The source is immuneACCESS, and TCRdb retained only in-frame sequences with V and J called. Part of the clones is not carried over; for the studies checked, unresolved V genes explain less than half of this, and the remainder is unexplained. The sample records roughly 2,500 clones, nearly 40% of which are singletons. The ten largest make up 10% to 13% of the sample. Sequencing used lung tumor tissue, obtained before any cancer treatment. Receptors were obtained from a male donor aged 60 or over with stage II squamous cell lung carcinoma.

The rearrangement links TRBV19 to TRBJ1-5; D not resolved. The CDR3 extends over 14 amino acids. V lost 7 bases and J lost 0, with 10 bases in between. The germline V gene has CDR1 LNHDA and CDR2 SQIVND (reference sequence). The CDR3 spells CASKAANSNQPQHF. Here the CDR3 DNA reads TGTGCCAGTAAAGCAGCGAATAGCAATCAGCCCCAGCATTTT.

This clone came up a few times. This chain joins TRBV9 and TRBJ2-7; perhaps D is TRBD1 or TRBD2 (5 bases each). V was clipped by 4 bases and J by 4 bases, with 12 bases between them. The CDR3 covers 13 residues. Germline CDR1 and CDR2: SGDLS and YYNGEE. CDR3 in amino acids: CASSPRDGYEQYF. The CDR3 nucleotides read TGTGCCAGCAGCCCCCGGGACGGGTACGAGCAGTACTTC.

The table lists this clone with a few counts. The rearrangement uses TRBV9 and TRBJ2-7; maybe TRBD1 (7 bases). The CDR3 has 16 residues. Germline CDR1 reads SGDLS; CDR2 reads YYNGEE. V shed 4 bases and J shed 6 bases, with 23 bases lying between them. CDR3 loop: CASSSPGLQQGGEQYF. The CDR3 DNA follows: TGTGCCAGCAGCTCCCCTGGCCTACAGCAGGGGGGCGAGCAGTACTTC. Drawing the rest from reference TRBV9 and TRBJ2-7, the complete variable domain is DSGVTQTPKHLITATGQRVTLRCSPRSGDLSVYWYQQSLDQGLQFLIQYYNGEERAKGNILERFSAQQFPDLHSELNLSSLELGDSALYFCASSSPGLQQGGEQYFGPGTRLTVT.

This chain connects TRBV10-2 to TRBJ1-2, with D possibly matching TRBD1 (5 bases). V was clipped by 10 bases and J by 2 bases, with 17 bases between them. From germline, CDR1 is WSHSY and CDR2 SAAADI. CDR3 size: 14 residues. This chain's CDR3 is CATSLDTFNYGYTF. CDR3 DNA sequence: TGCGCCACCTCCTTGGACACCTTCAACTATGGCTACACCTTC.

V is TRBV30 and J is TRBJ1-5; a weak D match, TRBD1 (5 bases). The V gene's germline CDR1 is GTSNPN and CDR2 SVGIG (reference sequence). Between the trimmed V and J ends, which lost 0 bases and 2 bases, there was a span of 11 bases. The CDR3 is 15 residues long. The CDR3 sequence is CAWSVQGSRNQPQHF. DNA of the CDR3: TGTGCCTGGAGTGTGCAGGGTTCGCGCAATCAGCCCCAGCATTTT.

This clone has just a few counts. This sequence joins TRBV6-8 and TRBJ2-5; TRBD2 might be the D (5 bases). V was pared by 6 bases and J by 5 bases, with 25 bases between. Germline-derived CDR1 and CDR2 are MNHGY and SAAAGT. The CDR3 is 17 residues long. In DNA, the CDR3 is TGTGCCAGCAGCCTTACTAAGTGGATCGGGGATACGGAGACCCAGTACTTC. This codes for CASSLTKWIGDTETQYF.

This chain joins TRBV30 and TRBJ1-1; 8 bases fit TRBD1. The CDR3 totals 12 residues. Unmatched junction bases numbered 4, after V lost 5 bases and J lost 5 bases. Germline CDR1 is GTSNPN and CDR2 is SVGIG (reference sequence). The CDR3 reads CAWDRGKTEAFF. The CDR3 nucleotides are TGTGCCTGGGACAGGGGAAAAACTGAAGCTTTCTTT.

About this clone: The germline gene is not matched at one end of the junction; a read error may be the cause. CDR3 bases: TGTGCTAGCAGTTACGCAGGGATGCAGGAGACCCAGTACTTC. Protein product: CASSYAGMQETQYF. The rearrangement uses TRBV28 and TRBJ2-5; D possibly corresponds to TRBD1 (5 bases). The CDR3 length is 14 residues. Germline V gives CDR1 MDHEN, CDR2 SYDVKM.

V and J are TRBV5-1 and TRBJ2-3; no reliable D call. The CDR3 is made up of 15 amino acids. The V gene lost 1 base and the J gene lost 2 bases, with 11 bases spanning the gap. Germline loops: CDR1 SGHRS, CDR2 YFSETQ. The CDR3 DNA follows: TGCGCCAGCAGCTTGTCGGGTTTACTCACAGATACGCAGTATTTT. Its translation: CASSLSGLLTDTQYF.

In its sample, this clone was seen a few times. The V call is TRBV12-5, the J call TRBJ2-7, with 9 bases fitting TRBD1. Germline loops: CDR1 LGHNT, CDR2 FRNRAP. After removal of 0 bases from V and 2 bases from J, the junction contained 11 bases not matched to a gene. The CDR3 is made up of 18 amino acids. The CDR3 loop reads CASGLVMGTGSGAYEQYF. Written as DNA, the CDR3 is TGTGCTAGTGGTTTGGTAATGGGGACAGGGAGTGGGGCCTACGAGCAGTACTTC. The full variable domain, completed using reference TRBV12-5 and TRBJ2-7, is DARVTQTPRHKVTEMGQEVTMRCQPILGHNTVFWYRQTMMQGLELLAYFRNRAPLDDSGMPKDRFSAEMPDATLATLKIQPSEPRDSAVYFCASGLVMGTGSGAYEQYFGPGTRLTVT.

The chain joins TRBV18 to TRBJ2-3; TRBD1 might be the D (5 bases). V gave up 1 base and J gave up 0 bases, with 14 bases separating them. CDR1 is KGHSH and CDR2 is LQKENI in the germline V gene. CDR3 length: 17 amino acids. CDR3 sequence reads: CASSPLGPGQSTDTQYF. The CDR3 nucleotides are TGTGCCAGCTCACCACTAGGTCCAGGGCAGAGCACAGATACGCAGTATTTT.

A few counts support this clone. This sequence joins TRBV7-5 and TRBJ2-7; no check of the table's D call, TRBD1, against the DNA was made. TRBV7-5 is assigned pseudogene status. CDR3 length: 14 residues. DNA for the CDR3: TGTGCCAGCAGCTTGGGCCGCCGCCTTTACGAGCAGTACTTC. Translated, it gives CASSLGRRLYEQYF.

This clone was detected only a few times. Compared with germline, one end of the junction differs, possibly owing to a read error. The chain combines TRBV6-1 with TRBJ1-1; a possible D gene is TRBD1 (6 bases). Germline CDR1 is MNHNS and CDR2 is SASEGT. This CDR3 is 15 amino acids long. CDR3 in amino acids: CAISEGGRGNTEAFF. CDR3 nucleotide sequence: TGTGCCATCAGTGAAGGCGGCAGGGGGAACACTGAAGCTTTCTTT.

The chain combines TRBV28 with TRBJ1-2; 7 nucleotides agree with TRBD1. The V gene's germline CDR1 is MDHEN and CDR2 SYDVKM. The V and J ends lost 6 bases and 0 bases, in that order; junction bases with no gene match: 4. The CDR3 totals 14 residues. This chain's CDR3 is CASRTGSPNYGYTF. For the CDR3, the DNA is TGTGCCAGCAGGACAGGGTCTCCTAACTATGGCTACACCTTC.

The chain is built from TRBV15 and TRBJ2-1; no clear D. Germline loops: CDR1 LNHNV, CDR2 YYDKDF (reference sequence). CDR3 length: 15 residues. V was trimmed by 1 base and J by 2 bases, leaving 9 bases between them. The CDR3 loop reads CATSRAARTYNEQFF. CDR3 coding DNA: TGTGCCACCAGCAGAGCCGCGAGGACCTACAATGAGCAGTTCTTC.

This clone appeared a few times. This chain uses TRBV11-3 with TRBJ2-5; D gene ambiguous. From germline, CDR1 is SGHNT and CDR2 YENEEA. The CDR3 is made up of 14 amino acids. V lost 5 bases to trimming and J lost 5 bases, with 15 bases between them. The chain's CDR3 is CASSPAGLLETQYF. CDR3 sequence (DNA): TGTGCCAGCAGCCCCGCCGGGCTCCTGGAGACCCAGTACTTC.

CDR3 amino acids: CASSEALRGRTTYEQYF. The CDR3 DNA reads as TGTGCCAGCAGTGAAGCGTTGAGGGGGAGAACCACCTACGAGCAGTACTTC. The chain has TRBV6-1 and TRBJ2-7; possibly TRBD1 for D (6 bases). The CDR3 totals 17 residues. In germline, CDR1 is MNHNS, CDR2 SASEGT. V lost 0 bases and J lost 2, with 17 bases in between.

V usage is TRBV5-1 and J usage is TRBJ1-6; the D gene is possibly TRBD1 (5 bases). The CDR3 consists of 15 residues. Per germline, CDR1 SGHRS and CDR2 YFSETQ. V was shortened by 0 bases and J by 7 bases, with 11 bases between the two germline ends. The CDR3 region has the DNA TGCGCCAGCAGCTTGGGTTGGGGCGGGAATTCACCCCTCCACTTT. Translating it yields CASSLGWGGNSPLHF. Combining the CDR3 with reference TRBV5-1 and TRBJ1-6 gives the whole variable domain KAGVTQTPRYLIKTRGQQVTLSCSPISGHRSVSWYQQTPGQGLQFLFEYFSETQRNKGNFPGRFSGRQFSNSRSEMNVSTLELGDSALYLCASSLGWGGNSPLHFGNGTRLTVT.

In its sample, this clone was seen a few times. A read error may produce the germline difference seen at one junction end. CDR3 nucleotide sequence: TGTGCCATCAGTTCCCCAGACAGGCGGGGTGAAAAACTGTTTTTT. Its translation: CAISSPDRRGEKLFF. This chain connects TRBV6-8 to TRBJ1-4; D perhaps matches TRBD1 (6 bases). Per the germline V gene, CDR1 is MNHGY and CDR2 is SAAAGT. The CDR3 runs 15 residues.

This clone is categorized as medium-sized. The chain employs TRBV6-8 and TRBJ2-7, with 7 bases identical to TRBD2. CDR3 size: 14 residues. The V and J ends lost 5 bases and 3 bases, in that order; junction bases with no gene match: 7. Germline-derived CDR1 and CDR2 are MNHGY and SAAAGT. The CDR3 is CASSPGTKIYEQYF. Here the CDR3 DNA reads TGTGCCAGCAGTCCCGGGACTAAGATCTACGAGCAGTACTTC.

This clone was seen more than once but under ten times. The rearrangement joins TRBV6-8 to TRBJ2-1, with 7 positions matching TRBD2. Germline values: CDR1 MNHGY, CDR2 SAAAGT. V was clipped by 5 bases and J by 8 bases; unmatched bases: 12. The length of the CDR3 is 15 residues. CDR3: CASSPRGLSGDEQFF. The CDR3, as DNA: TGTGCCAGCAGTCCTAGGGGCCTGAGCGGGGATGAGCAGTTCTTC.

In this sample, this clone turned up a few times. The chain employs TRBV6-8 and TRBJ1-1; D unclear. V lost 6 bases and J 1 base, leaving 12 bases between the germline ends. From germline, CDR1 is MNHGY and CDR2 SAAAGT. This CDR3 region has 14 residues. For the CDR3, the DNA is TGTGCCAGCAGCCCCTTTAGGGCGAACACTGAAGCTTTCTTT. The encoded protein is CASSPFRANTEAFF.

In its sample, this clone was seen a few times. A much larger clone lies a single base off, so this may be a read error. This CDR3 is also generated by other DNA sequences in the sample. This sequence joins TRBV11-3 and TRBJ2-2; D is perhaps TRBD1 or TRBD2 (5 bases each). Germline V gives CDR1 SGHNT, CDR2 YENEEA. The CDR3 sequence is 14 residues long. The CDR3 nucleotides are TGTGCCAGCAGCCTATCAGGGACGGACGGGGAGTTGTTTTTT. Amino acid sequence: CASSLSGTDGELFF.